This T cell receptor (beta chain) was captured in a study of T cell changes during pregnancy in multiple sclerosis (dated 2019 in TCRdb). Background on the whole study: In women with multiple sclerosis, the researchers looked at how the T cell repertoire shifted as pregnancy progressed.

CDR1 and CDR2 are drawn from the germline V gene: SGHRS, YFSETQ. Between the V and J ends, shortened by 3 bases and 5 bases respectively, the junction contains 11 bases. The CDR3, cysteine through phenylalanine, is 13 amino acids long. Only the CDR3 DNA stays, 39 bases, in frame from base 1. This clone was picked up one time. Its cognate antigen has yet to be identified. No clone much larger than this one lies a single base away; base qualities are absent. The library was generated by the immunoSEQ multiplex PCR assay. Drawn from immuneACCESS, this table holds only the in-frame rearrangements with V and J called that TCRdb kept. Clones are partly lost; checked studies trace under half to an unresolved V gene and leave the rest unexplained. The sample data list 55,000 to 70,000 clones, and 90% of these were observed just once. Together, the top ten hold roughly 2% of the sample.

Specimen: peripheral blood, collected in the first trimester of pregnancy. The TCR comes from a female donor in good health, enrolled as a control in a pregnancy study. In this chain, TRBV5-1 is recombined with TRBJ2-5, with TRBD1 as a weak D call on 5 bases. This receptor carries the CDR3 CASSYWGGETQYF. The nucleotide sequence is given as TGCGCCAGCAGCTATTGGGGCGGCGAGACCCAGTACTTC.